What follows are 7 T cell receptor beta chains derived from one specimen sequenced in a study of regulatory T cells in long-lasting Graves disease (dated by TCRdb to the early 2020s). Library construction relied on multiplex PCR. These reads were obtained on an Illumina HiSeq 4000. CDR3 regions were amplified by Arm-PCR with iRepertoire HTBI primers to construct TCR beta libraries. TCRdb redid the processing of the public reads, applying fastp at Q25 and MiXCR, and retained in-frame beta chains. A single entry per CDR3 protein holds the most common genes and DNA from its merged rows. A total of hundreds of thousands of distinct CDR3 sequences appear in this sample, under 20% of them only once. 15% to 20% of the sample lies in the top ten. Sample time point, as interpreted from the label and publication: newly diagnosed GD, antithyroid drugs for less than 3 months. For both TCR sequencing and RNA sequencing, RNA was extracted from PBMCs using TRIzol.

This same sample was also part of a study on T cells in Graves' hyperthyroidism and ophthalmopathy.

This specimen was peripheral blood mononuclear cells (PBMCs), taken at new diagnosis, from a patient treated with antithyroid drugs. The receptors stem from a woman under 40 with Graves disease. Donor details come from another sample of the same person, matched by shared clones.

Worth noting for this clonotype: A much more abundant neighbour one base away suggests this may be a read error. J is TRBJ2-1 and V is TRBV7-2, with TRBD2 matching 16 bases. From germline, CDR1 is SGHTA and CDR2 FQGNSA. The length of the CDR3 is 17 residues. The V segment lost 6 bases and the J segment 6 bases; nucleotides outside the gene matches: 8. The CDR3 protein is CTSRRGTSGRALNEQFF. CDR3 DNA: TGTACCAGCAGACGAGGGACTAGCGGGAGGGCCCTCAATGAGCAGTTCTTC.

The V and J genes are TRBV3-1 and TRBJ2-7; D may correspond to TRBD1 or TRBD2 (6 bases each). The CDR3 length is 16 residues. The ends were cut back, 1 base at V and 7 bases at J, with 20 bases in the middle. The germline V gene has CDR1 LGHDT and CDR2 YNNKEL (reference sequence). The CDR3 loop reads CASSQVRGQGIQEQYF. The CDR3 DNA sequence: TGTGCCAGCAGCCAAGTTCGGGGGCAGGGGATCCAGGAGCAGTACTTC.

This clonotype was recorded a few times. The gene calls are TRBV5-5 and TRBJ1-4; D is undetermined. V dropped 0 bases and J dropped 3 bases, with 6 bases sitting between them. The CDR3 is 14 residues long. Looked up from germline, CDR1 is SGHKS and CDR2 is YYEKEE (reference sequence). Here the CDR3 reads CASSLGSANEKLFF. Here the CDR3 DNA reads TGTGCCAGCAGCTTGGGGTCGGCTAATGAAAAACTGTTTTTT.

This clonotype was detected a few times. The CDR3 nucleotides read TGTGCCAGCAGCCCCTCTTTACTAGCGGGAGCGGCCGGGGAGCTGTTTTTT. Translation: CASSPSLLAGAAGELFF. The chain joins TRBV7-3 to TRBJ2-2; TRBD2 matches at 11 bases. Germline V gene lookup returns CDR1 SGHTA and CDR2 FQGTGA. Trimming removed 5 bases from V and 6 bases from J; junction bases left unmatched: 11. This CDR3 comprises 17 residues. Full variable domain (missing parts from reference TRBV7-3 and TRBJ2-2): GAGVSQTPSNKVTEKGKYVELRCDPISGHTALYWYRQSLGQGPEFLIYFQGTGAADDSGLPNDRFFAVRPEGSVSTLKIQRTERGDSAVYLCASSPSLLAGAAGELFFGEGSRLTVL.

This clonotype appeared a few times. Its ends do not fully match the called genes, so a read error is possible. This chain joins TRBV7-8 and TRBJ1-6; D is unresolved. The CDR3 runs to 16 residues. Germline V CDR1 and CDR2: SGHVS, FQNEAQ. The CDR3 coding sequence is TGTGCCAGCAGCTTATTTCTGAGCACCGAGTATTCCCCCCTCCACTTT. As protein: CASSLFLSTEYSPLHF. The entire variable domain, with the rest obtained from reference TRBV7-8 and TRBJ1-6, is as follows: GAGVSQSPRYKVAKRGQDVALRCDPISGHVSLFWYQQALGQGPEFLTYFQNEAQLDKSGLPSDRFFAERPEGSVSTLKIQRTQQEDSAVYLCASSLFLSTEYSPLHFGNGTRLTVT.

The chain uses TRBV15 and TRBJ2-3; the D is unclear. The CDR3 runs 11 residues. Germline V gene lookup returns CDR1 LNHNV and CDR2 YYDKDF (reference sequence). Trimming removed 6 bases at V and 6 bases at J, with 7 bases between. The CDR3, as DNA: TGTGCCACCAGTGAAGGGGATACGCAGTATTTT. Its translation: CATSEGDTQYF.

This clonotype was seen at least ten times. The chain carries TRBV12-3 or TRBV12-4 and TRBJ2-7; D is uncertain. V was trimmed by 6 bases and J by 9 bases, leaving 15 bases between them. CDR3 length: 12 residues. The CDR3 sequence is CASSNTVSRQYF. CDR3 DNA sequence: TGTGCCAGCAGCAACACAGTTTCGCGGCAGTACTTC.